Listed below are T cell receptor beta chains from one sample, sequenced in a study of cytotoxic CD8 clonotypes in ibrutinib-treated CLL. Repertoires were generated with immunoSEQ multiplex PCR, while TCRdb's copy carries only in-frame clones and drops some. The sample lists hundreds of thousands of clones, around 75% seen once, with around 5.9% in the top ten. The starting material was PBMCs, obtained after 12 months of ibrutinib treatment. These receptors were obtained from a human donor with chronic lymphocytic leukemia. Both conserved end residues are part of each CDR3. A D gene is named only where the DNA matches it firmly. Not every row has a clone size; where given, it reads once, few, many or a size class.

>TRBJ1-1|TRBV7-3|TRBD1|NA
CASSATGGGGTEAFF
TGTGCCAGCAGCGCGACAGGGGGCGGAGGGACTGAAGCTTTCTTT
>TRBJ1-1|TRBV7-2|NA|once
CASSLVRIIRSEAFF
TGTGCCAGCAGCTTAGTGCGCATAATAAGGTCTGAAGCTTTCTTT
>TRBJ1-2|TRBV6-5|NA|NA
CASSYSRLDRNYGYTF
TGTGCCAGCAGTTACTCGAGATTGGATCGCAACTATGGCTACACCTTC
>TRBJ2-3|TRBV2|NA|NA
CASSLPEGSVSTDTQYF
TGTGCCAGCAGCCTCCCAGAGGGGAGCGTTAGCACAGATACGCAGTATTTT
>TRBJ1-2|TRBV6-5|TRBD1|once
CASRRPQGVNYGYTF
TGTGCCAGCAGACGACCACAGGGGGTGAACTATGGCTACACCTTC
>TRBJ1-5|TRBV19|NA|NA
CASGVGRNQPQHF
TGTGCCAGTGGGGTGGGGAGAAATCAGCCCCAGCATTTT
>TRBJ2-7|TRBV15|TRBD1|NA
CATSREALSYGTGAKYEQYF
TGTGCCACCAGCAGAGAAGCCCTAAGCTACGGGACAGGGGCAAAATACGAGCAGTACTTC
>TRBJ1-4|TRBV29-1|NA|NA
CSGRPGPSEKLFF
TGCAGCGGGCGACCGGGACCCAGCGAAAAACTGTTTTTT
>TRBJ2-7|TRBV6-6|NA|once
CASSYASTYSYEQYF
TGTGCCAGCAGTTACGCGTCTACCTACTCCTACGAGCAGTACTTC
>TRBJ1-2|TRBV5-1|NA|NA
CASSFTPGGYTF
TGCGCCAGCAGCTTTACCCCGGGGGGCTACACCTTC
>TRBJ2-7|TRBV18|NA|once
CASSPNKPYEQYF
TGTGCCAGCTCACCTAACAAACCCTACGAGCAGTACTTC
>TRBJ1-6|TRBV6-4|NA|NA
CASTSGVNSPLHF
TGTGCCAGCACGTCTGGGGTGAACTCACCCCTCCACTTT
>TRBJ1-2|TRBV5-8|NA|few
CASSLDYYGYTF
TGTGCCAGCAGCTTGGATTACTATGGCTACACCTTC
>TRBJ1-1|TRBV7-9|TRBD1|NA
CASSSRDSNPNTEAFF
TGTGCCAGCAGCTCCCGGGACAGCAACCCGAACACTGAAGCTTTCTTT
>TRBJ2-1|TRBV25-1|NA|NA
CASSGAGIDEQFF
TGTGCCAGCAGTGGGGCTGGGATCGATGAGCAGTTCTTC